This TCR beta chain was profiled in a study of early T cells in non-severe SARS-CoV-2 infection. Study-wide context: The input, bulk RNA from unsorted whole blood, was sequenced, and chains were unpaired.

This clonotype was seen ten or more times. No antigen is known for it. Unique molecular identifiers (one per individual cDNA molecule) were attached. TCRdb used MiXCR to reprocess the 5' RACE reads, holding one entry per CDR3 protein. Here the sample spans tens of thousands of distinct CDR3 sequences, under 4% being singletons. The CDR3 covers 14 residues. V trimming: 3 bases; J trimming: 3 bases; junction bases outside the gene matches: 0. Germline V gene lookup returns CDR1 SGHNT and CDR2 YENEEA. Points from the study as a whole: Anti-spike CD8 responses were favored in VDJdb matching, and private and CD4 specificities were missed.

The V and J genes are TRBV11-3 and TRBJ2-1; 9 nucleotides match TRBD1. The specimen was whole blood. This receptor was identified in an adult who was a healthcare worker with PCR-confirmed SARS-CoV-2 infection or an uninfected control (not recorded which). CDR3 protein: CASSLGQGYNEQFF. CDR3 coding DNA: TGTGCCAGCAGCTTGGGACAGGGCTACAATGAGCAGTTCTTC.